This passage covers 17 T cell receptor beta chains from one sample sequenced in a study of beta chain features in type 1 diabetes. General study findings and limits: TCRB CDR3s from Type 1 diabetes patients were moderately but significantly shorter in all four CD4+ subsets.

Antigens for these TCRs are unknown. The isolated RNA, all of it, was reverse transcribed, so expressed TCRB transcripts were what got sequenced. TCRdb's table, derived via immunoSEQ multiplex PCR, lists solely in-frame clones and lacks some. Among over 150,000 clones listed, around 8% were seen once. The specimen was central memory CD4+ T cells from blood. The source of these receptors is a young woman with type 1 diabetes.

The chain couples TRBV6-5 to TRBJ2-7; TRBD1 is a possible D gene (5 bases). The germline V and J ends were trimmed by 2 bases and 4 bases, with 12 bases remaining between them. The CDR3 contains 14 residues. Germline assignment: CDR1 MNHEY and CDR2 SVGAGI. The DNA for the CDR3 is TGTGCCAGCAGTTACATGGGGCGCGGATACGAGCAGTACTTC. Its protein product is CASSYMGRGYEQYF.

This clone was recorded a few times. This chain uses TRBV6-6 with TRBJ1-2; 8 nucleotides agree with TRBD1. With 2 bases clipped from V and 1 base from J, the junction kept 6 bases outside the gene matches. This CDR3 comprises 16 residues. Germline CDR1 reads MNHNY; CDR2 reads SVGAGI (reference sequence). CDR3 DNA: TGTGCCAGCAGTTACACTCTGACAGGGGATAACTATGGCTACACCTTC. Its protein is CASSYTLTGDNYGYTF.

This clone turned up a few times. The V gene is TRBV11-3, the J gene TRBJ2-3; TRBD2 agrees at 9 bases. CDR3 size: 15 residues. The junction had 3 bases not matched to a gene; V was cut back by 5 bases and J by 0 bases. Per the germline V gene, CDR1 is SGHNT and CDR2 is YENEEA. The CDR3 loop reads CASSPTSGSTDTQYF. The CDR3 bases are TGTGCCAGCAGCCCGACTAGCGGCAGCACAGATACGCAGTATTTT.

The chain uses TRBV4-1 and TRBJ2-1, with 8 bases fitting TRBD2. The germline V gene encodes CDR1 MGHRA and CDR2 YSYEKL. The CDR3 is 15 residues long. V was clipped by 4 bases and J by 6 bases; unmatched bases: 8. This chain's CDR3 is CASSPRGALVNEQFF. CDR3 in DNA: TGCGCCAGCAGCCCGCGGGGGGCATTAGTCAATGAGCAGTTCTTC.

This clone was found a few times. The rearrangement links TRBV5-1 to TRBJ2-7; D is perhaps TRBD2 (5 bases). The CDR3 spans 15 residues. The ends were cut back, 1 base at V and 2 bases at J, with 13 bases in the middle. Germline assignment: CDR1 SGHRS and CDR2 YFSETQ. CDR3 protein: CASSLSGSDPYEQYF. CDR3 DNA sequence: TGCGCCAGCAGCTTGTCAGGTAGCGACCCCTACGAGCAGTACTTC.

The chain uses TRBV30 and TRBJ2-5; TRBD2 agrees at 10 bases. The ends lost 2 bases at V and 3 bases at J; junction bases unmatched: 3. Germline-derived CDR1 and CDR2 are GTSNPN and SVGIG (reference sequence). The CDR3 consists of 14 residues. CDR3 loop: CAWSLGLAEETQYF. CDR3 sequence (DNA): TGTGCCTGGAGTCTAGGACTAGCGGAAGAGACCCAGTACTTC.

This rearrangement joins TRBV9 to TRBJ2-3, with 9 nucleotides matching TRBD1. The CDR3 has 16 amino acids. The trim removed 0 bases at V and 3 bases at J, leaving 5 bases unmatched. Germline CDR1 and CDR2: SGDLS and YYNGEE. The CDR3 reads CASSVVGTGSTDTQYF. In DNA form, the CDR3 reads TGTGCCAGCAGCGTAGTCGGGACAGGGTCGACAGATACGCAGTATTTT.

This rearrangement joins TRBV5-1 to TRBJ1-2, with D possibly TRBD1 on 5 matching bases. CDR1 is SGHRS, CDR2 YFSETQ, per germline. The CDR3 consists of 15 residues. V was clipped by 0 bases and J by 4 bases, with 13 bases between them. Here the CDR3 reads CASSLGDSVGYGYTF. CDR3 nucleotide sequence: TGCGCCAGCAGCTTGGGGGACTCCGTCGGCTATGGCTACACCTTC. The full variable domain, with the rest looked up from reference TRBV5-1 and TRBJ1-2, is KAGVTQTPRYLIKTRGQQVTLSCSPISGHRSVSWYQQTPGQGLQFLFEYFSETQRNKGNFPGRFSGRQFSNSRSEMNVSTLELGDSALYLCASSLGDSVGYGYTFGSGTRLTVV.

The chain uses TRBV4-3 and TRBJ2-1; a weak D match, TRBD2 (6 bases). The CDR3 runs 18 residues. V lost 3 bases and J lost 0, with 18 bases in between. CDR1 LGHNA and CDR2 YSLEER come from the germline V gene. In DNA, the CDR3 is TGCGCCAGCAGCCAGAATCCCTCGGGGGTGAGCTCCTACAATGAGCAGTTCTTC. Amino acids: CASSQNPSGVSSYNEQFF.

This sequence joins TRBV2 and TRBJ1-2; weak D call: TRBD1 (6 bases). Germline V gene sequence: CDR1 SNHLY, CDR2 FYNNEI. Trimming left V 6 bases short and J 7 bases short, with 21 bases between. The CDR3 consists of 15 residues. The CDR3 nucleotides read TGTGCCAGCAGCGGGTCAGGGGCCGGTTTAGGTGGCTACACCTTC. This sequence encodes CASSGSGAGLGGYTF.

In this sample, this clone turned up a few times. The chain uses TRBV30 and TRBJ1-1; 8 nucleotides line up with TRBD1. Per germline, CDR1 GTSNPN and CDR2 SVGIG (reference sequence). The CDR3 runs 14 residues. The junction had 11 bases not matched to a gene; V was cut back by 5 bases and J by 6 bases. As DNA, the CDR3 is TGTGCCTGGTCCACTGGACAGGGAGGGGCTGAAGCTTTCTTT. This codes for CAWSTGQGGAEAFF.

The chain uses TRBV13 and TRBJ2-1, with D possibly matching TRBD2 (6 bases). V lost 4 bases and J 3 bases, leaving 13 bases between the germline ends. The CDR3 totals 15 residues. CDR1 is PRHDT and CDR2 is FYEKMQ in the germline V gene (reference sequence). The CDR3 region has the DNA TGTGCCAGCAGCTGGGTTGGGGGGTACTACAATGAGCAGTTCTTC. Protein: CASSWVGGYYNEQFF.

This clone has more than one count but fewer than ten. This chain connects TRBV19 to TRBJ2-5, with TRBD2 as a possible D gene (6 bases). V gave up 9 bases and J gave up 7 bases, with 12 bases separating them. Germline assignment: CDR1 LNHDA and CDR2 SQIVND (reference sequence). The CDR3 consists of 11 residues. The CDR3 spells CASGSTATQYF. CDR3 nucleotides: TGTGCCAGCGGGAGCACGGCGACCCAGTACTTC.

The V gene is TRBV29-1, the J gene TRBJ2-7; D possibly corresponds to TRBD2 (6 bases). The ends were cut back, 7 bases at V and 5 bases at J, with 21 bases in the middle. This CDR3 is built from 14 residues. The germline gives CDR1 SQVTM, CDR2 ANQGSEA. The chain's CDR3 is CSASRRGSKNEQYF. DNA of the CDR3: TGCAGCGCATCCCGACGGGGGAGTAAGAACGAGCAGTACTTC.

This clone was seen more than once but under ten times. The chain combines TRBV27 with TRBJ2-4, with 8 bases aligning to TRBD1. There are 15 residues in the CDR3. Germline values: CDR1 MNHEY, CDR2 SMNVEV (reference sequence). The J segment lost 0 bases and the V segment lost 10 bases, leaving 8 bases of the junction unmatched. CDR3 DNA: TGTGCCAACCCCAGGGGGCAACCAGCCAAAAACATTCAGTACTTC. Amino acids: CANPRGQPAKNIQYF.

The V call is TRBV18, the J call TRBJ2-5, with a tentative D call TRBD1 (5 bases). The V and J ends lost 2 bases and 1 base respectively, with 5 bases between them. CDR1 and CDR2 (germline): KGHSH, LQKENI. CDR3 size: 13 residues. The DNA of the CDR3 is TGTGCCAGCTCACCAGGGGCCCAAGAGACCCAGTACTTC. Its translation is CASSPGAQETQYF.

J is TRBJ1-5 and V is TRBV30, with D tentatively TRBD1 (6 bases). The CDR3 totals 14 residues. CDR1 GTSNPN and CDR2 SVGIG come from the germline V gene (reference sequence). V was clipped by 3 bases and J by 5 bases, with 14 bases between them. CDR3 in amino acids: CAWSPRDNYQPQHF. For the CDR3, the DNA is TGTGCCTGGAGCCCCCGGGACAACTATCAGCCCCAGCATTTT.